This TCR beta chain was retrieved from a study of cytomegalovirus exposure and HLA in healthy donors. Study observations and caveats: Reports indicate that TCR beta sequences accurately predicted the HLA-A and HLA-B alleles of most subjects.

Concerning this clone itself: Its target is not known.

Primers included in the PCR were 60 Vbeta and 13 Jbeta primers. Authors' analysis steps: Unique TCR beta chains numbered about 79 million in a later analysis, with roughly 11 million shared. Repertoires were generated with immunoSEQ multiplex PCR, while TCRdb's copy carries only in-frame clones and drops some. V, J and clone size derive from that table, while D and trimming were established from the DNA sequence. The sample has some 80,000 clones; less than 85% are singletons. V lost 3 bases and J lost 5, with 10 bases in between. The CDR3 loop spans 13 amino acids. From germline, CDR1 is LGHNT and CDR2 FRNRAP.

V and J are TRBV12-5 and TRBJ1-1; D uncertain. This sequence was found in a human donor in good health. Specimen: PBMCs. The CDR3 loop reads CASGFVPGTEAFF. CDR3 bases: TGTGCTAGTGGTTTCGTACCGGGGACTGAAGCTTTCTTT.